The present T cell receptor (beta chain) was sequenced within a study of OX40 agonist ivuxolimab in advanced cancers. Study-wide findings and caveats: Expansion of clones was among the lowest in partial responders at 0.1-3.0 mg/kg.

Germline CDR1 SGDLS, CDR2 YYNGEE. The length of the CDR3 is 15 residues. Trimming stripped 4 bases from V and 0 bases from J, with 10 bases between. Generated by immunoSEQ multiplex PCR, the TCRdb table keeps only in-frame clones and is missing some. Of 25,000 to 35,000 clones listed, roughly 87% were seen once; the top ten hold roughly 15%. On this clone itself: Its specificity is not known.

Sequencing used CD4+ or CD8+ T cells sorted from blood, obtained in a trial of the OX40 agonist ivuxolimab. The TCR sequence derives from an adult with an advanced solid tumor such as melanoma, head and neck, liver or kidney cancer. The rearrangement uses TRBV9 and TRBJ2-2; D may be TRBD1 or TRBD2 (5 bases each). The CDR3 region is CASSTGTANTGELFF. CDR3 DNA: TGTGCCAGCAGCACCGGGACGGCGAACACCGGGGAGCTGTTTTTT.